This T cell receptor beta chain stems from a study of T cell responses to AZD1222 COVID-19 vaccine. Study-wide context: Second doses at about 4 or about 12 weeks were pooled.

TCRdb's copy holds only in-frame clones and misses some; the assay was immunoSEQ multiplex PCR. The sample lists 45,000 to 55,000 clones, around four fifths occurring once. Concerning this clone: Its antigen is as yet unknown.

The ends were cut back, 4 bases at V and 0 bases at J, with 3 bases in the middle. Germline V gene data show CDR1 as SGHAT and CDR2 as FQNNGV. The CDR3 runs to 13 residues. Study-wide results and caveats: Close to half of all spike-specific TCRs reportedly target regions of the variants that are unmutated. It should be noted that donors were predominantly white British and more often female, and clonal diversity was possibly underestimated.

The TCR originated in an adult in good health. The chain joins TRBV11-2 to TRBJ2-2; D is undetermined. Sample: peripheral blood, taken on day 0 of AZD1222 vaccination. This CDR3 is CASSYTNTGELFF. The CDR3 DNA reads as TGTGCCAGCAGCTACACGAACACCGGGGAGCTGTTTTTT. Full variable domain (remainder filled in from reference TRBV11-2 and TRBJ2-2): EAGVAQSPRYKIIEKRQSVAFWCNPISGHATLYWYQQILGQGPKLLIQFQNNGVVDDSQLPKDRFSAERLKGVDSTLKIQPAKLEDSAVYLCASSYTNTGELFFGEGSRLTVL.